Listed below are T cell receptor beta chains from one sample, sequenced in a study of T cell clusters in autoimmune cytopenias. TCRdb reprocessed the multiplex PCR reads and keeps a single row for each CDR3 protein, giving no DNA. Its table lists 9,000 to 15,000 distinct CDR3 sequences. In addition, the sample was reused for a study of T cell repertoires in aging, cancer and after chemotherapy.

The specimen was peripheral blood. These receptor sequences come from a human donor in good health. CDR3s include the opening cysteine and the closing phenylalanine or tryptophan. Size is omitted from some rows. Given values are once, few, many or a class for expanded clones.

size	length	V	J	CDR3
.	18	TRBV10-3	TRBJ2-3	CAISETPTALPSTDTQYF
.	12	TRBV19	TRBJ1-5	CASSIGGQPQHF
.	16	TRBV19	TRBJ2-1	CASSISWQGVWDEQFF
.	13	TRBV10-3	TRBJ2-1	CAIGERGGREQFF
.	14	TRBV30	TRBJ1-1	CAWSVLGRGTEAFF
.	15	TRBV5-1	TRBJ2-2	CASSLFGDFRGELFF
.	15	TRBV13	TRBJ2-2	CASSLKPFGTGELFF
.	14	TRBV7-9	TRBJ1-5	CASSDSGANQPQHF
.	15	TRBV6-2/TRBV6-3	TRBJ1-1	CASSKDRGLGTEAFF
.	16	TRBV11-3	TRBJ2-3	CASSLVAGRGPDTQYF
medium-sized	16	TRBV5-5	TRBJ2-3	CASSLAAGGATDTQYF
.	14	TRBV7-2	TRBJ1-1	CASSEQGANTEAFF
.	19	TRBV10-3	TRBJ2-3	CAISGPRSIAGGSSDTQYF
.	14	TRBV5-4	TRBJ2-5	CAYTLMGVQETQYF
.	13	TRBV30	TRBJ1-6	CAWGTGPNSPLHF
.	15	TRBV7-2	TRBJ2-7	CASSFGLAGTYEQYF
.	13	TRBV6-6	TRBJ2-1	CASSYERDNEQFF
.	14	TRBV11-3	TRBJ2-2	CASSLFKTTGELFF
.	15	TRBV5-4	TRBJ2-5	CASSLVGGRGETQYF
.	12	TRBV27	TRBJ2-7	CASSLSGDEQYF
medium-sized	12	TRBV12-3/TRBV12-4	TRBJ2-5	CASSLMRETQYF
.	13	TRBV27	TRBJ1-2	CASSLRQGGGYTF
.	15	TRBV19	TRBJ1-5	CASSIPGLSNQPQHF
.	15	TRBV7-2	TRBJ2-1	CASSLVGGGVHEQFF
.	13	TRBV7-9	TRBJ2-5	CASSPSVLETQYF
.	15	TRBV5-4	TRBJ2-1	CASSHTPYSYNEQFF
.	14	TRBV10-3	TRBJ1-6	CAISLRGRDSPLHF
medium-sized	14	TRBV19	TRBJ1-6	CASSRTGDNSPLHF
.	13	TRBV6-5	TRBJ1-2	CASSPSGSNGYTF
.	13	TRBV15	TRBJ2-7	CATSRDRSYEQYF
.	14	TRBV12-3/TRBV12-4	TRBJ2-7	CASSLGGTTYEQYF
.	17	TRBV6-1	TRBJ1-6	CASSEDLAGRRNSPLHF
.	17	TRBV11-3	TRBJ2-1	CASSPGRGESSYNEQFF
.	13	TRBV6-5	TRBJ2-2	CASALRESGELFF
.	17	TRBV7-6	TRBJ1-6	CASSREWGSSYNSPLHF
.	13	TRBV18	TRBJ2-1	CASSPGGRNEQFF
.	15	TRBV10-3	TRBJ2-1	CAIKSTSGDLNEQFF
.	14	TRBV10-3	TRBJ2-3	CAINKGFLTDTQYF
large	13	TRBV29-1	TRBJ2-5	CSVDTGSGETQYF
.	18	TRBV7-9	TRBJ2-2	CASSLGRYRGGNTGELFF
.	11	TRBV29-1	TRBJ1-3	CSVDSGNTIYF
.	14	TRBV6-1	TRBJ2-5	CASSESVRKESQYF
.	13	TRBV6-5	TRBJ1-2	CASMRGDNYGYTF
.	14	TRBV18	TRBJ1-5	CASSPTGDNQPQHF
.	15	TRBV19	TRBJ2-5	CASSIRWGQKETQYF
.	13	TRBV12-3/TRBV12-4	TRBJ1-5	CASTRTFGQPQHF
.	14	TRBV6-2/TRBV6-3	TRBJ2-2	CASSGTTNTGELFF
medium-sized	15	TRBV5-4	TRBJ2-6	CASSFPGAGANVLTF
.	12	TRBV19	TRBJ2-7	CASSPLEGEQYF
.	14	TRBV5-6	TRBJ2-3	CASSPGPISDTQYF
medium-sized	14	TRBV19	TRBJ1-1	CASSPGTGKNEAFF
.	13	TRBV7-6	TRBJ2-7	CASSRGQIYEQYF
medium-sized	14	TRBV11-3	TRBJ2-7	CASSLRQGNYEQYF
.	13	TRBV11-3	TRBJ1-2	CASSPRWSYGYTF
.	19	TRBV5-4	TRBJ1-2	CASSLLGQGARGFDYGYTF